This T cell receptor (beta chain) originates from a study of CD8+CD57+ T cells in acquired aplastic anemia. This clonotype has a single count. The CDR3 is 14 amino acids. The J segment lost 7 bases and the V segment lost 5 bases, leaving 10 bases of the junction unmatched. Germline V CDR1 and CDR2: LNHNV, YYDKDF (reference sequence). Sequencing was done on patients that had shown CD8+CD57+ cell expansion by flow cytometry. Template material for TCR beta VDJ and CDR3 profiling consisted of genomic DNA. TCRdb fed the reads into MiXCR, producing one record per CDR3 protein. Of around 50,000 distinct CDR3 sequences listed, around 60% are singletons.

Sequenced material: sorted CD4+, CD8+, or CD8+CD57+ T cells (not recorded which) from PBMCs. V gene TRBV15 combines with J gene TRBJ2-7, with TRBD2 identical over 8 bases. This receptor was identified in a human donor with aplastic anemia. CDR3 region: CATSLGRGAREQYF. The CDR3, as DNA: TGTGCCACCAGCCTTGGGCGGGGGGCGAGGGAGCAGTACTTC.